These T cell receptor beta chains were read from a single sample in a study of memory CD4+ T cells and cytomegalovirus serostatus. Assay used: immunoSEQ multiplex PCR; TCRdb lists only in-frame clones, some missing. The sample yields approximately 52,000 clones, around four fifths seen once. Material for sequencing was memory CD4+ T cells from blood. These receptors were taken from an adult in good health and CMV-seronegative. Both conserved end residues are part of each CDR3. D genes are given only for firm matches. Some rows have no size entry. The others give once, few or many, or a class for an expanded clone.

j_gene | d_gene | v_gene | abundance | CDR3aa | CDR3nt
TRBJ2-2 | . | TRBV6-5 | . | CASRPSAANTGELFF | TGTGCCAGCAGGCCCTCGGCGGCGAACACCGGGGAGCTGTTTTTT
TRBJ1-4 | . | TRBV5-1 | . | CASSRGASNEKLFF | TGCGCCAGCAGCCGGGGGGCCTCAAATGAAAAACTGTTTTTT
TRBJ2-3 | TRBD2 | TRBV9 | few | CASSVVDSGFGTDTQYF | TGTGCCAGCAGCGTAGTGGATAGCGGGTTCGGCACAGATACGCAGTATTTT
TRBJ1-1 | TRBD1 | TRBV5-6 | . | CASSPSGQGYTEAFF | TGTGCCAGCAGCCCCTCTGGACAGGGGTACACTGAAGCTTTCTTT
TRBJ1-2 | . | TRBV4-3 | once | CASSQDESSNYGYTF | TGCGCCAGCAGCCAAGATGAATCCAGCAACTATGGCTACACCTTC
TRBJ1-2 | TRBD1 | TRBV6-6 | . | CASSFSGQGNSGYTF | TGTGCCAGCAGTTTCTCGGGACAGGGGAATAGTGGCTACACCTTC
TRBJ1-2 | . | TRBV5-4 | . | CASGGRGSGEGGYTF | TGTGCCAGTGGGGGCAGGGGAAGCGGTGAAGGTGGCTACACCTTC
TRBJ2-5 | . | TRBV10-2 | once | CASSESDQETQYF | TGCGCCAGCAGTGAATCGGACCAAGAGACCCAGTACTTC
TRBJ2-5 | TRBD1 | TRBV27 | . | CASSLPGQGAPQYF | TGTGCCAGCAGTCTCCCGGGACAGGGGGCCCCCCAGTACTTC
TRBJ1-1 | . | TRBV5-1 | . | CASGGGLGTANTEAFF | TGCGCCAGCGGAGGGGGACTCGGGACCGCTAACACTGAAGCTTTCTTT
TRBJ1-6 | . | TRBV25-1 | once | CEGGEITYNSPLHF | TGTGAGGGGGGGGAAATCACCTATAATTCACCCCTCCACTTT
TRBJ2-5 | TRBD2 | TRBV7-2 | . | CASSLAPGGPRGETQYF | TGTGCCAGCAGCTTAGCCCCGGGAGGGCCCAGGGGAGAGACCCAGTACTTC
TRBJ2-5 | TRBD2 | TRBV5-4 | few | CASRPTSGAEYF | TGTGCCAGCAGGCCCACTAGCGGCGCCGAGTACTTC
TRBJ1-1 | . | TRBV5-3 | few | CARSLVRDQLSRAHLVRYVEAFF | TGTGCCAGAAGCTTGGTGCGGGACCAGCTCAGTCGGGCGCACCTGGTACGGTACGTTGAAGCTTTCTTT
TRBJ2-3 | . | TRBV6-6 | . | CASRRDFTDTQYF | TGTGCCAGCAGGAGGGACTTCACAGATACGCAGTATTTT
TRBJ1-2 | . | TRBV4-3 | few | CASSQASGGRAYGYTF | TGCGCCAGCAGCCAAGCTTCGGGGGGGCGCGCCTATGGCTACACCTTC
TRBJ1-1 | . | TRBV11-1 | . | CASSLWENTEAFF | TGTGCCAGCAGCTTATGGGAGAACACTGAAGCTTTCTTT
TRBJ2-1 | . | TRBV2 | . | CASSVWQGMSVF | TGTGCCAGCAGTGTCTGGCAGGGGATGTCGGTCTTC
TRBJ2-7 | TRBD1 | TRBV11-2 | . | CASSSGTGGARQYF | TGTGCCAGCAGCTCCGGGACAGGGGGCGCCAGGCAGTACTTC
TRBJ1-4 | . | TRBV14 | . | CASSGTWGEKLFF | TGTGCCAGCAGCGGGACTTGGGGAGAAAAACTGTTTTTT
TRBJ1-2 | . | TRBV6-1 | medium-sized | CASSERVPGGRDYGYTF | TGTGCCAGCAGTGAAAGGGTCCCGGGAGGACGGGACTATGGCTACACCTTC
TRBJ1-2 | . | TRBV7-2 | . | CASSLDPSGAYGYTF | TGTGCCAGCAGCTTAGATCCGTCGGGGGCCTATGGCTACACCTTC
TRBJ2-3 | . | TRBV6-6 | . | CASNPEGTDTQYF | TGTGCCAGCAACCCTGAGGGCACAGATACGCAGTATTTT
TRBJ2-7 | TRBD1 | TRBV6-1 | . | CASSGRDRGFWEQYF | TGTGCCAGCAGTGGCCGGGACAGGGGGTTTTGGGAGCAGTACTTC
TRBJ2-1 | TRBD1 | TRBV25-1 | . | CASSGKTGAVDEQFF | TGTGCCAGCAGTGGGAAGACAGGGGCGGTGGATGAGCAGTTCTTC
TRBJ2-2 | . | TRBV29-1 | . | CSVGSGGRATGELFF | TGCAGCGTTGGCTCTGGGGGGCGCGCCACCGGGGAGCTGTTTTTT
TRBJ1-6 | . | TRBV10-1 | few | CASSDYCSPLHF | TGCGCCAGCAGTGATTACTGTTCACCCCTCCACTTT
TRBJ1-6 | . | TRBV28 | . | CASSLVPAGSSYNSPLHF | TGTGCCAGCAGTTTAGTCCCTGCCGGGAGCTCCTATAATTCACCCCTCCACTTT
TRBJ2-7 | . | TRBV11-2 | . | CASSLGAGEQYF | TGTGCCAGCAGCTTAGGCGCCGGGGAGCAGTACTTC
TRBJ1-4 | . | TRBV18 | . | CASSPPAGRSEKLFF | TGTGCCAGCTCACCACCGGCAGGGCGAAGCGAAAAACTGTTTTTT
TRBJ2-7 | TRBD1 | TRBV18 | . | CASSHRDSYTYEQYF | TGTGCCAGCTCACATCGGGACAGTTATACCTACGAGCAGTACTTC
TRBJ1-5 | . | TRBV15 | . | CATSVRAQQPQHF | TGTGCCACCAGCGTTAGGGCCCAGCAGCCCCAGCATTTT
TRBJ2-7 | . | TRBV5-5 | . | CASSLAVGESYEQYF | TGTGCCAGCAGCTTGGCCGTGGGGGAAAGCTACGAGCAGTACTTC
TRBJ1-2 | TRBD1 | TRBV5-6 | . | CASSLQGARGYTF | TGTGCCAGCAGCTTACAGGGGGCGAGGGGCTACACCTTC
TRBJ1-2 | . | TRBV6-1 | . | CASSVRSGTPNYGYTF | TGTGCCAGCAGTGTGAGATCCGGGACACCCAACTATGGCTACACCTTC
TRBJ2-6 | . | TRBV9 | . | CASRRGAARDSGANVLTF | TGTGCCAGCAGGAGGGGGGCGGCGCGCGACTCTGGGGCCAACGTCCTGACTTTC
TRBJ2-1 | . | TRBV11-1 | . | CASSPGLATYNEQFF | TGTGCCAGCAGCCCCGGCCTAGCGACCTACAATGAGCAGTTCTTC